The subject of this entry is one T cell receptor beta chain. How the authors handled the data: Counts of nucleated cells, estimated from reference gene primer amplification, were obtained. TCRdb keeps only in-frame clones here, not all; method: immunoSEQ multiplex PCR. That table furnishes V, J and clone size, whereas the DNA furnished D and trimming. The sample holds around 130,000 clones; around 80% are singletons and the top ten take 16%. The data were obtained in a study of blood T cell repertoires in COVID-19. This TCR derives from a man aged 55 to 70 with active or convalescent COVID-19. The sample was peripheral blood.

CDR3 in amino acids: CSVSEGYGYTF. The DNA for the CDR3 is TGCAGCGTGTCGGAGGGCTATGGCTACACCTTC. The chain joins TRBV29-1 to TRBJ1-2, with no clear D. Between the trimmed V and J ends, which lost 6 bases and 4 bases, there was a span of 9 bases. Germline-derived CDR1 and CDR2 are SQVTM and ANQGSEA. This CDR3 has 11 amino acids. The full variable domain, completed using reference TRBV29-1 and TRBJ1-2, is SAVISQKPSRDICQRGTSLTIQCQVDSQVTMMFWYRQQPGQSLTLIATANQGSEATYESGFVIDKFPISRPNLTFSTLTVSNMSPEDSSIYLCSVSEGYGYTFGSGTRLTVV.